This T cell receptor beta chain was obtained from a study of shared clonotypes between healthy human individuals. Regarding this clone: As yet, its antigen is unknown.

Study results and caveats: Naive subsets usually exceeded memory subsets in estimated richness.

About 30,000 T cell genomes, or about 200 ng DNA, went into the sorted-subset replicate PCRs. Sequencing was performed with immunoSEQ multiplex PCR; in TCRdb, only in-frame clones are kept and a portion is missing. The sample records 660,000 or so clones, around 96% being singletons. It was CD45RO-negative cells, positively selected for CCR7, that made up naive CD8 cells, with terminally differentiated effector memory CD45RA+ cells excluded. All donors qualified as healthy HIV-negative adults and had experienced no recent acute infections or vaccinations. This CDR3 is 17 amino acids long. CDR1 MNHNS and CDR2 SASEGT come from the germline V gene. Between the trimmed V and J ends, which lost 0 bases and 1 base, there was a span of 16 bases.

The receptor was derived from a woman in her twenties or thirties in good health. Sequences were obtained from naive CD8+ T cells sorted from blood. This chain uses TRBV6-1 with TRBJ2-7; D is unclear. Here the CDR3 DNA reads TGTGCCAGCAGTGAAGCGCTTCGGGCGCGAAGTTCCTACGAGCAGTACTTC. Translating it yields CASSEALRARSSYEQYF.